The rows below give T cell receptor beta chains drawn from one sample of a study of T cells after yellow fever vaccination. TCRdb processed the 5' RACE reads anew with MiXCR; each CDR3 protein has one entry. Of 300,000 to 350,000 distinct CDR3 sequences in the sample, approximately 4.3% were seen once. This sample comprised PBMCs, obtained 15 days after the yellow fever booster vaccination. All receptors derive from a young man who received the YFV17D yellow fever vaccine. CDR3s include the opening cysteine and the closing phenylalanine or tryptophan. The D gene is left open where the match is weak. Expanded clones are given a class, and other clones once, few, many or no size at all.

v_call	j_call	clone_size	d_call	cdr3_aa	cdr3_nt
TRBV7-2	TRBJ2-6	NA	TRBD2	CASSLAALTSGSTSGANVLTF	TGTGCCAGCAGCTTAGCGGCTCTGACTAGCGGGTCTACTTCTGGGGCCAACGTCCTGACTTTC
TRBV7-2	TRBJ2-4	many	NA	CASSLTGGSNIQYF	TGTGCCAGCAGCTTGACAGGAGGCTCTAACATTCAGTACTTC
TRBV7-9	TRBJ2-7	many	NA	CASSLGAGNDEQYF	TGTGCCAGCAGTCTAGGGGCAGGCAACGACGAGCAGTACTTC
TRBV24-1	TRBJ1-6	few	TRBD1	CATRNRGSPLHF	TGTGCCACCAGGAACAGGGGTTCACCCCTCCACTTT
TRBV19	TRBJ2-5	few	NA	CASSRSQLTQETQYF	TGTGCCAGTAGTAGGTCGCAGCTTACTCAAGAGACCCAGTACTTC
TRBV9	TRBJ2-1	NA	NA	CASSVGPVNEQFF	TGTGCCAGCAGCGTGGGACCGGTCAATGAGCAGTTCTTC
TRBV6-5	TRBJ1-5	NA	TRBD1	CASSPGGRGRFNQPQHF	TGTGCCAGCAGTCCGGGGGGCAGGGGGCGGTTCAATCAGCCCCAGCATTTT
TRBV12-3/TRBV12-4	TRBJ2-5	few	TRBD1	CASTSSRDRSFSETQYF	TGTGCCAGCACCTCTAGCCGGGACAGGAGCTTTTCGGAGACCCAGTACTTC
TRBV4-2	TRBJ2-7	many	NA	CASSQASGVYEQYF	TGTGCCAGCAGCCAAGCTTCGGGGGTTTACGAGCAGTACTTC
TRBV5-1	TRBJ1-4	many	TRBD1	CASSFEGQGREKLFF	TGCGCCAGCAGCTTCGAGGGACAGGGGCGGGAAAAACTGTTTTTT
TRBV5-1	TRBJ2-1	NA	TRBD2	CASSLAGLAIHEQFF	TGCGCCAGCAGCTTGGCGGGACTAGCAATCCATGAGCAGTTCTTC
TRBV5-1	TRBJ1-2	NA	NA	CASSFSNLQGDYGYTF	TGCGCCAGCAGCTTCTCCAATCTACAGGGCGACTATGGCTACACCTTC
TRBV15	TRBJ2-5	NA	NA	CATSRRGRQETQYF	TGTGCCACCAGCAGACGGGGACGGCAAGAGACCCAGTACTTC
TRBV4-3	TRBJ2-1	many	TRBD1	CASSQAGQGWVPSYNEQFF	TGCGCCAGCAGCCAGGCGGGACAGGGGTGGGTCCCCTCCTACAATGAGCAGTTCTTC
TRBV20-1	TRBJ2-7	many	NA	CRERSDTDYEQYF	TGCAGGGAGAGGAGTGACACGGACTACGAGCAGTACTTC
TRBV12-3/TRBV12-4	TRBJ1-1	NA	NA	CASSRTVPMNTEAFF	TGTGCCAGCAGCCGGACAGTTCCTATGAACACTGAAGCTTTCTTT
TRBV5-1	TRBJ2-7	few	NA	CASSLGHQGSQYEQYF	TGCGCCAGCAGCTTGGGGCACCAGGGATCACAGTACGAGCAGTACTTC
TRBV11-3	TRBJ2-2	few	NA	CASSLASDSELFF	TGTGCCAGCAGCTTAGCTAGCGACTCAGAGCTGTTTTTT
TRBV12-3/TRBV12-4	TRBJ2-1	many	TRBD1	CASSSTGESYNEQFF	TGTGCCAGCAGTTCTACAGGGGAATCATACAATGAGCAGTTCTTC
TRBV12-3/TRBV12-4	TRBJ2-3	many	NA	CASSLTTLVEISDTQYF	TGTGCCAGCAGTTTGACGACTCTAGTTGAGATTTCAGATACGCAGTATTTT
TRBV18	TRBJ2-1	NA	NA	CASSPPLGGGYEQFF	TGTGCCAGCTCACCACCGCTGGGAGGAGGGTATGAGCAGTTCTTC
TRBV12-3/TRBV12-4	TRBJ2-3	many	TRBD2	CASSIWTSGVTDTQYF	TGTGCCAGCAGTATCTGGACTAGCGGAGTCACAGATACGCAGTATTTT
TRBV4-1	TRBJ2-5	many	NA	CASSPTEAETQYF	TGCGCCAGCAGCCCGACCGAAGCGGAGACCCAGTACTTC
TRBV3-1	TRBJ1-1	NA	NA	CASSQSRMNTEAFF	TGTGCCAGCAGCCAATCCCGGATGAACACTGAAGCTTTCTTT
TRBV5-5	TRBJ1-2	many	NA	CASSFPGHYGYTF	TGTGCCAGCAGCTTTCCAGGGCACTATGGCTACACCTTC
TRBV29-1	TRBJ1-2	few	TRBD1	CSGGTEGYGYTF	TGCAGCGGGGGGACAGAGGGCTATGGCTACACCTTC